This TCR beta chain is from a study of shared clonotypes between healthy human individuals. This clone has only one observation. Method: immunoSEQ multiplex PCR; TCRdb's copy keeps in-frame clones and lacks some. This sample has about 2 million clones, with about 95% found just once. The naive CD8 subset, CD45RO-negative cells positively selected for CCR7, excluded terminally differentiated effector memory CD45RA+ cells. Trimming shortened V by 1 base and J by 1 base, and 14 bases separated the two germline ends. The germline CDR1 and CDR2 sequences are MGHRA and YSYEKL. This CDR3 is built from 16 residues.

The material sequenced was naive CD8+ T cells sorted from blood. This TCR was sampled from a young man in good health. V usage is TRBV4-1 and J usage is TRBJ2-7; no clear D. CDR3 in DNA: TGCGCCAGCAGCCAAGCGCTAGGTGGATTTTCCTACGAGCAGTACTTC. Translated: CASSQALGGFSYEQYF.